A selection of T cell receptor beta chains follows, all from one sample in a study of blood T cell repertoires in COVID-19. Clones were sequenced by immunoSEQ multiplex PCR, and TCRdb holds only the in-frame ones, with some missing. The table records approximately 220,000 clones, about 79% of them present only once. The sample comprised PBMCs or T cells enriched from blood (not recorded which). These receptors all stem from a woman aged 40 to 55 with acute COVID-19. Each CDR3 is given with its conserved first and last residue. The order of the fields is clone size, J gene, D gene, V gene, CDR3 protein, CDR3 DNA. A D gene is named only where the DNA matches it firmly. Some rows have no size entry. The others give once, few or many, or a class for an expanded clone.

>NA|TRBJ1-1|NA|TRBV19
CASSLGQFEAFF
TGTGCCAGTAGCCTTGGACAGTTTGAAGCTTTCTTT
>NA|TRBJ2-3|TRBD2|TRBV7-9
CASSPRSGKLTDTQYF
TGTGCCAGCAGCCCTAGGAGCGGGAAGCTCACAGATACGCAGTATTTT
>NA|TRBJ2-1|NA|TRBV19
CASSPAVMSSYNEQFF
TGTGCCTCATCCCCAGCGGTTATGAGCTCCTACAATGAGCAGTTCTTC
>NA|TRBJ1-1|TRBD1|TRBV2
CASSTGVTEAFF
TGTGCCAGCAGTACAGGGGTCACTGAAGCTTTCTTT
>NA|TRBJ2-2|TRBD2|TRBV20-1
CSASGLAGSNTGELFF
TGCAGTGCTAGTGGACTAGCGGGGAGTAACACCGGGGAGCTGTTTTTT
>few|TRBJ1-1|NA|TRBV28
CASIGGALTEAFF
TGTGCCAGCATTGGGGGGGCGCTCACTGAAGCTTTCTTT
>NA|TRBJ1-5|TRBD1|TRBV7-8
CASSSGTGMGNQPQHF
TGTGCCAGCAGCTCCGGGACAGGGATGGGCAATCAGCCCCAGCATTTT
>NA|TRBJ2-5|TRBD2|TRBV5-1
CASSAPSGIQETQYF
TGCGCCAGCAGCGCCCCTAGCGGAATCCAAGAGACCCAGTACTTC
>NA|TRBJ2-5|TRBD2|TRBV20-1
CSASGWTSPETQYF
TGCAGTGCGAGTGGGTGGACTAGCCCGGAGACCCAGTACTTC
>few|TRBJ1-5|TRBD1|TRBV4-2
CASSQGGTGDQPQHF
TGTGCCAGCAGCCAAGGGGGGACAGGGGACCAGCCCCAGCATTTT
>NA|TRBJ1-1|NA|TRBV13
CASSIGQTNTEAFF
TGTGCCAGCAGCATAGGACAGACGAACACTGAAGCTTTCTTT
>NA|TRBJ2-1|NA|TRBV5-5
CASSPGGGDEQFF
TGTGCCAGCAGCCCCGGGGGTGGCGATGAGCAGTTCTTC
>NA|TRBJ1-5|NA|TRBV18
CASSPTGQFSNQPQHF
TGTGCCAGCTCACCCACCGGACAGTTTAGCAATCAGCCCCAGCATTTT
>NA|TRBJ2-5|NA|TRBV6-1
CASSEGGRGYQETQYF
TGTGCCAGCAGTGAAGGCGGCAGAGGGTACCAAGAGACCCAGTACTTC
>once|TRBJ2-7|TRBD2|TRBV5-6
CASSVGLAGVPYEQYF
TGTGCCAGCAGCGTCGGACTAGCGGGAGTACCCTACGAGCAGTACTTC
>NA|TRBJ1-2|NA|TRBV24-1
CATSDTGYYGYTF
TGTGCCACCAGTGATACAGGGTACTATGGCTACACCTTC
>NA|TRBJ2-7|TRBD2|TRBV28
CASTGLAGSYEQYF
TGTGCCAGCACAGGACTAGCGGGATCCTACGAGCAGTACTTC
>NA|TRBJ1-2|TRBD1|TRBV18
CASSPLAGGYNYGYTF
TGTGCCAGCTCACCACTCGCAGGGGGATATAACTATGGCTACACCTTC
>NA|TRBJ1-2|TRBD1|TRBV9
CASSDRGGYGYTF
TGTGCCAGCAGCGACAGGGGGGGGTATGGCTACACCTTC
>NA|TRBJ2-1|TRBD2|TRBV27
CASTLGGSGRVRWNNEQFF
TGTGCCAGCACCCTCGGCGGCAGCGGGAGGGTGCGGTGGAACAATGAGCAGTTCTTC
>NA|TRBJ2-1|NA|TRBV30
CAWTSDRSNEQFF
TGTGCCTGGACCTCGGACAGATCCAATGAGCAGTTCTTC
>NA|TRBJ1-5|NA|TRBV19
CATEQGVGNQPQHF
TGTGCCACAGAACAGGGAGTTGGCAATCAGCCCCAGCATTTT
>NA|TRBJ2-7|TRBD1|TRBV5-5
CASTPQGPTYEQYF
TGTGCCAGCACCCCACAGGGGCCCACCTACGAGCAGTACTTC
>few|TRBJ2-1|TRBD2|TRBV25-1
CASSPRKSGRADEQFF
TGTGCCAGCAGTCCCCGGAAGAGCGGGAGGGCGGATGAGCAGTTCTTC
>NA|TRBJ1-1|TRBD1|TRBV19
CASSRTGTWNTEAFF
TGTGCCAGTAGTAGGACAGGGACGTGGAACACTGAAGCTTTCTTT
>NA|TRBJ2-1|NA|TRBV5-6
CASSLLDEQFF
TGTGCCAGCAGCTTGTTAGATGAGCAGTTCTTC
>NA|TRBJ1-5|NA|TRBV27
CASSTQGSNQPQHF
TGTGCCAGCAGTACTCAGGGTAGCAATCAGCCCCAGCATTTT
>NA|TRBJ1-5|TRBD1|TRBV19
CASTKNRYRTGGNQPQHF
TGTGCCAGTACTAAAAACCGTTACCGGACAGGGGGCAATCAGCCCCAGCATTTT
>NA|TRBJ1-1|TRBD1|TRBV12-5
CASGLEGAMNTEAFF
TGTGCTAGTGGTTTAGAGGGGGCGATGAACACTGAAGCTTTCTTT
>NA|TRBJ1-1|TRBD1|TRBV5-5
CASSHELQGSPLNTEAFF
TGTGCCAGCAGCCATGAACTACAGGGGTCCCCTCTGAACACTGAAGCTTTCTTT
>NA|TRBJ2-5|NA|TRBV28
CASRGGQGRLETQYF
TGTGCCAGCAGGGGCGGGCAGGGGAGATTGGAGACCCAGTACTTC
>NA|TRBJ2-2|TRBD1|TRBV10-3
CAISERQGAGTGELFF
TGTGCCATCAGTGAGCGGCAGGGGGCCGGCACCGGGGAGCTGTTTTTT
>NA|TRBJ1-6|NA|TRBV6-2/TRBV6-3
CASSYASGLVRQAYNSPLHF
TGTGCCAGCAGTTACGCTTCGGGCCTCGTGAGACAGGCCTATAATTCACCCCTCCACTTT
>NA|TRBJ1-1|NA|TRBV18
CASSPLKGGVDTEAFF
TGTGCCAGCTCACCCCTCAAAGGGGGGGTCGACACTGAAGCTTTCTTT
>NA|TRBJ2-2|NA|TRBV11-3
CASSPYTGELFF
TGTGCCAGCAGCCCCTACACCGGGGAGCTGTTTTTT
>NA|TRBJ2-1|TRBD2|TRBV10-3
CAISESAGDATMLNEQFF
TGTGCCATCAGTGAGTCGGCGGGGGACGCCACGATGCTCAATGAGCAGTTCTTC
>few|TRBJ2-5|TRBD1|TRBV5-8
CASSFGDRVQETQYF
TGTGCCAGCAGCTTCGGGGACAGGGTCCAAGAGACCCAGTACTTC
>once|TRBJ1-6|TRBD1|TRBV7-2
CASGAQGAINSPLHF
TGTGCCAGCGGTGCACAGGGGGCAATTAATTCACCCCTCCACTTT
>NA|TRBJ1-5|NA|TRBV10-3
CAISDLGGGNQPQHF
TGTGCCATCAGTGATCTTGGAGGGGGCAATCAGCCCCAGCATTTT
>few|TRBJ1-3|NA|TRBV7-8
CASSLAGAPGNTIYF
TGTGCCAGCAGCTTAGCGGGGGCCCCTGGAAACACCATATATTTT
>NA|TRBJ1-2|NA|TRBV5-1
CASSLGFEGANYGYTF
TGCGCCAGCAGCTTGGGTTTTGAGGGAGCTAACTATGGCTACACCTTC
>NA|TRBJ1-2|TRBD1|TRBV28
CASSKDTRTGGYGYTF
TGTGCCAGCAGCAAAGACACCCGGACAGGAGGATATGGCTACACCTTC
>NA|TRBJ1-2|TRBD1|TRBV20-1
CSARGQYGYTF
TGCAGTGCTAGGGGACAGTATGGCTACACCTTC
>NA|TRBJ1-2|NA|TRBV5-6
CASSWSDKLSGYTF
TGTGCCAGCAGCTGGTCGGACAAGTTGTCTGGCTACACCTTC
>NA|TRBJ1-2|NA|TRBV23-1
CASSRNQKQSFNGYTF
TGCGCCAGCAGTCGAAACCAGAAACAGAGTTTTAATGGCTACACCTTC
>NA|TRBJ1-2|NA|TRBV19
CASSIEPGQLYGYTF
TGTGCCAGTAGTATAGAGCCAGGACAACTATATGGCTACACCTTC
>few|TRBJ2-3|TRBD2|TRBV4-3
CASSQDNPAGGTDTQYF
TGCGCCAGCAGCCAAGATAATCCAGCGGGGGGTACAGATACGCAGTATTTT
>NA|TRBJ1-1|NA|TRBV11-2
CASSWAGSTEAFF
TGTGCCAGCAGCTGGGCGGGAAGCACTGAAGCTTTCTTT
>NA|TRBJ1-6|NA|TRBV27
CASRTRESQNSPLHF
TGTGCCAGCCGCACGCGGGAGAGTCAAAATTCACCCCTCCACTTT
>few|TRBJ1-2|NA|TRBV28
CASSFPTTLANYGYTF
TGTGCCAGCAGTTTTCCCACAACACTAGCTAACTATGGCTACACCTTC
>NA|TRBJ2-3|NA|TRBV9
CASSNTPSADTQYF
TGTGCCAGCAGCAATACTCCCTCCGCAGATACGCAGTATTTT
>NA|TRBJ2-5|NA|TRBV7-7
CASSLRTGIQETQYF
TGTGCCAGCAGCTTACGTACGGGAATACAAGAGACCCAGTACTTC
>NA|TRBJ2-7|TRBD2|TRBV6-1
CASSGGTSGGPRSYEQYF
TGTGCCAGCAGTGGCGGGACTAGCGGGGGCCCACGCTCCTACGAGCAGTACTTC
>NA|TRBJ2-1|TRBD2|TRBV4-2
CASSQVSGTNEQFF
TGTGCCAGCAGCCAAGTTAGCGGGACCAATGAGCAGTTCTTC
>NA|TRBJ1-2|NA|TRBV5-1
CASSQGLANYGYTF
TGCGCCAGCAGTCAGGGGTTAGCTAACTATGGCTACACCTTC
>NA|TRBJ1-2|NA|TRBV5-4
CASSTAGTNYGYTF
TGTGCCAGCAGCACGGCGGGAACCAACTATGGCTACACCTTC
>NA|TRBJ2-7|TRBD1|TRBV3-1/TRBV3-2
CASSQGDRGRSEQYF
TGTGCCAGCAGCCAAGGGGACAGGGGACGGAGCGAGCAGTACTTC
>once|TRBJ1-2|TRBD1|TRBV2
CASSESGGQIYGYTF
TGTGCCAGCAGTGAATCAGGGGGACAGATCTATGGCTACACCTTC
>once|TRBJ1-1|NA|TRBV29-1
CSATGNGNTEAFF
TGCAGCGCTACAGGGAACGGGAACACTGAAGCTTTCTTT